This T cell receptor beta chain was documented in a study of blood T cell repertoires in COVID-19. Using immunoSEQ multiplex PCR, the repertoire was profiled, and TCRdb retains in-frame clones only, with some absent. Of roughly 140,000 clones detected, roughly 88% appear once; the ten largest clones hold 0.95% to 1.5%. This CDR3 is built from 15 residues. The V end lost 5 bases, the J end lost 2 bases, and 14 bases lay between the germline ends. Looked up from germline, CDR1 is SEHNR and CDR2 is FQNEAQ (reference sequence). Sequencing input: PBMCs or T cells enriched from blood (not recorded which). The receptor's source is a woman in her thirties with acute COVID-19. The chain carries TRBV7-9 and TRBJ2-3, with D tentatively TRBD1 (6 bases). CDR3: CASSRRQEFTDTQYF. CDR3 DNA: TGTGCCAGCAGCCGCCGACAGGAATTCACAGATACGCAGTATTTT.